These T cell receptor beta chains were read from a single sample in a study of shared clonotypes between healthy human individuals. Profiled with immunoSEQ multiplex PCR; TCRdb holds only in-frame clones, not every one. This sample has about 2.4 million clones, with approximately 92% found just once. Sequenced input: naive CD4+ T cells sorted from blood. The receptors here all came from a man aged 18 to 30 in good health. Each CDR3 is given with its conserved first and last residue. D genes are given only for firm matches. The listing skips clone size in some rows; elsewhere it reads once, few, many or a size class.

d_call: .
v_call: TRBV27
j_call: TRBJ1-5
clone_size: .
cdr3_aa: CASSLGSNQPQHF
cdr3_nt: TGTGCCAGCAGTTTAGGCAGCAATCAGCCCCAGCATTTT

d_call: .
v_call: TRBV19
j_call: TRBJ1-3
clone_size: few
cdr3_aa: CASSLETGNTIYF
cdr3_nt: TGTGCCAGTAGCCTTGAGACTGGAAACACCATATATTTT

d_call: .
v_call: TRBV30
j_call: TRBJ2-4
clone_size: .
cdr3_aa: CAWSTVPGAKNIQYF
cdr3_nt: TGTGCCTGGTCGACAGTGCCGGGGGCCAAAAACATTCAGTACTTC

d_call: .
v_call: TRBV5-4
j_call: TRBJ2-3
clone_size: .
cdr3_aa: CASSLSPQPVGGTDTQYF
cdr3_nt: TGTGCCAGCAGCTTGTCCCCTCAACCGGTGGGGGGAACAGATACGCAGTATTTT

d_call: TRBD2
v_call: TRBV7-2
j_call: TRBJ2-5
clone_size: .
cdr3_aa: CASSLILGTSGGKRETQYF
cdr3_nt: TGTGCCAGCAGCTTAATCCTAGGGACTAGCGGGGGGAAGAGGGAGACCCAGTACTTC

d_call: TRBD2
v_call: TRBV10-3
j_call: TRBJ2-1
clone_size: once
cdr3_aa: CAIGNAGTSGNEQFF
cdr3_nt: TGTGCCATCGGGAACGCTGGGACTAGCGGAAATGAGCAGTTCTTC

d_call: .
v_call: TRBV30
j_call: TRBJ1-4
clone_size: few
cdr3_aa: CAWSEMDEKLFF
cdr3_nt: TGTGCCTGGAGTGAAATGGATGAAAAACTGTTTTTT

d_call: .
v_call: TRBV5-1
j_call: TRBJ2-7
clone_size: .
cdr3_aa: CASSLDGSYEQYF
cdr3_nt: TGCGCCAGCAGCCTGGACGGTTCCTACGAGCAGTACTTC

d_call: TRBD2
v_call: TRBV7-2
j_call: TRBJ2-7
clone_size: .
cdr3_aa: CASSLFGLAYEQYF
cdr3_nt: TGTGCCAGCAGCTTATTCGGACTAGCCTACGAGCAGTACTTC

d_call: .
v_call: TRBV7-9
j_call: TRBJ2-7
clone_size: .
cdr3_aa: CASSLEGGSYEQYF
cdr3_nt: TGTGCCAGCAGCTTAGAGGGGGGTTCCTACGAGCAGTACTTC

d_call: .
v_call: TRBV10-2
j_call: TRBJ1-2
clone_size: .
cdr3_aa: CASSESPQNYGYTF
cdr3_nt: TGCGCCAGCAGTGAGTCTCCGCAGAACTATGGCTACACCTTC

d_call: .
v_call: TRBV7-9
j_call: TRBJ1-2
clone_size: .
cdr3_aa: CASSLANRPGANYGYTF
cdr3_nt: TGTGCCAGCAGCTTAGCGAATCGGCCAGGGGCTAACTATGGCTACACCTTC

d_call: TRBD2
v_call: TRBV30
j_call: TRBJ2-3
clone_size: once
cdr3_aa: CAWERGTDTQYF
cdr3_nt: TGTGCCTGGGAGCGGGGGACAGATACGCAGTATTTT

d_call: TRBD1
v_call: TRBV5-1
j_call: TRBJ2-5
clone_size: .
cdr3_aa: CASSAGTGASIETQYF
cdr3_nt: TGCGCCAGCAGCGCCGGGACAGGGGCTTCAATAGAGACCCAGTACTTC

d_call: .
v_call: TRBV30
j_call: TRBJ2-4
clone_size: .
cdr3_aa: CAWSVGGTNIQYF
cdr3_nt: TGTGCCTGGAGTGTGGGGGGCACGAACATTCAGTACTTC

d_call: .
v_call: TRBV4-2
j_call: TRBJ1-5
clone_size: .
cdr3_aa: CASSQVRGFNGNQPQHF
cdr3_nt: TGTGCCAGCAGCCAAGTTAGAGGGTTCAATGGCAATCAGCCCCAGCATTTT

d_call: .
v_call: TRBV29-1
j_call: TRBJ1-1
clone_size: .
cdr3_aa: CSVDSPTGGVTEAFF
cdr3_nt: TGCAGCGTTGATTCCCCCACCGGTGGTGTCACTGAAGCTTTCTTT

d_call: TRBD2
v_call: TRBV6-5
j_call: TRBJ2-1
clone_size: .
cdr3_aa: CASGRGGSAEQFF
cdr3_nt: TGTGCCAGCGGGAGGGGTGGGTCGGCTGAGCAGTTCTTC

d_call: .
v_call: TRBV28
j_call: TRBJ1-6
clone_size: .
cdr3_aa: CASSFEPRIAYNSPLHF
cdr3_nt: TGTGCCAGCAGTTTCGAGCCGCGAATAGCCTATAATTCACCCCTCCACTTT

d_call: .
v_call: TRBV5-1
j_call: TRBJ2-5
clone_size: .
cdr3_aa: CASSLGGQETQYF
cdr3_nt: TGCGCCAGCAGCTTGGGCGGTCAAGAGACCCAGTACTTC

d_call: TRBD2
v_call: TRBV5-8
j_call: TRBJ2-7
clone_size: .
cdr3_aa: CASSLGLAGAYEQYF
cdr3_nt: TGTGCCAGCAGCTTGGGACTAGCGGGAGCCTACGAGCAGTACTTC

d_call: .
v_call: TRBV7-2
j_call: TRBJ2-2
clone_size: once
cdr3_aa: CASSSGPGGELFF
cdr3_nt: TGTGCCAGCAGCTCTGGTCCCGGCGGGGAGCTGTTTTTT

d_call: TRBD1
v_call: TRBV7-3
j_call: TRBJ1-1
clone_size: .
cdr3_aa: CASSLPSRNRGQDTEAFF
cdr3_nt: TGTGCCAGCAGCTTACCAAGCAGGAATAGGGGGCAGGATACTGAAGCTTTCTTT

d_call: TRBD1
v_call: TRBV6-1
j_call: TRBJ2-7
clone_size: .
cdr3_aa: CASSDYQDRGEYEQYF
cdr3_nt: TGTGCCAGCAGTGACTATCAGGACAGGGGGGAATACGAGCAGTACTTC

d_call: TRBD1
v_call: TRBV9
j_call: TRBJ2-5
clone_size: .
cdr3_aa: CASSPSGGQGWETQYF
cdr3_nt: TGTGCCAGCAGCCCCTCAGGGGGACAGGGGTGGGAGACCCAGTACTTC

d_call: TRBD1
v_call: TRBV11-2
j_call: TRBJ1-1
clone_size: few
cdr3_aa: CASSIRTGMNTEAFF
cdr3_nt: TGTGCCAGCAGCATCAGGACAGGGATGAACACTGAAGCTTTCTTT

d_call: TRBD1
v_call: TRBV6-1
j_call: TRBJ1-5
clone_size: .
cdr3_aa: CASSGTGNQPQHF
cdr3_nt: TGTGCCAGCAGTGGGACAGGGAATCAGCCCCAGCATTTT

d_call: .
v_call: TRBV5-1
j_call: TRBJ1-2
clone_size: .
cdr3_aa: CASSARGDTYGYTF
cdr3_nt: TGCGCCAGCAGCGCCCGGGGAGACACCTATGGCTACACCTTC

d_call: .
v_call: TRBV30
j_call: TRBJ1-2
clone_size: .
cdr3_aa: CAGLGRGGYGYTF
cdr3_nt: TGTGCCGGACTCGGGCGGGGCGGGTATGGCTACACCTTC

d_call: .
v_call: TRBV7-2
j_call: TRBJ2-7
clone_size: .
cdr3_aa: CASSLRRGEQYF
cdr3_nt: TGTGCCAGCAGCTTACGGCGGGGCGAGCAGTACTTC

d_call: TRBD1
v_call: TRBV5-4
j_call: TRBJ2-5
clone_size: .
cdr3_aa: CASSLDPTGLETQYF
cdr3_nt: TGTGCCAGCAGCTTGGATCCGACAGGGTTGGAGACCCAGTACTTC

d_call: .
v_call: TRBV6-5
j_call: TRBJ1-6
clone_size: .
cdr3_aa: CASRLAGLGDSPLHF
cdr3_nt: TGTGCCAGCCGCCTCGCAGGTTTGGGGGATTCACCCCTCCACTTT

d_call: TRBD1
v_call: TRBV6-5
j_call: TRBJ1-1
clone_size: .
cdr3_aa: CASSYQGVHTEAFF
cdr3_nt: TGTGCCAGCAGTTATCAGGGGGTGCACACTGAAGCTTTCTTT

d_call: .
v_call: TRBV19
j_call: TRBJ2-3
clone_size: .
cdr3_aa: CASGDTQYF
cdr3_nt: TGTGCCAGCGGAGATACGCAGTATTTT

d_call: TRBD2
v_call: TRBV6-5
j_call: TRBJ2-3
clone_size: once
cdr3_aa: CASSYSTSGSTDTQYF
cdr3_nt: TGTGCCAGCAGTTACTCGACTAGCGGGAGCACAGATACGCAGTATTTT

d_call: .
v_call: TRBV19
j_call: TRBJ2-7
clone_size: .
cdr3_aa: CASSISSGPYYEQYF
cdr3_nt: TGTGCCAGTAGTATATCTTCTGGCCCTTACTACGAGCAGTACTTC

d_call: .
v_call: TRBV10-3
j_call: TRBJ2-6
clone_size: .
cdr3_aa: CATSGANVLTF
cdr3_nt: TGTGCCACCTCTGGGGCCAACGTCCTGACTTTC

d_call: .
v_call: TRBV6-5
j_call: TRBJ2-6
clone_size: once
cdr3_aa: CAVRSGANVLTF
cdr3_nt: TGTGCCGTTAGGTCCGGGGCCAACGTCCTGACTTTC

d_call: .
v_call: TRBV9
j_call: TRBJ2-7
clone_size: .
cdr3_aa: CASSVEERRVVYEQYF
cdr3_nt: TGTGCCAGCAGCGTAGAGGAAAGGCGTGTCGTTTACGAGCAGTACTTC

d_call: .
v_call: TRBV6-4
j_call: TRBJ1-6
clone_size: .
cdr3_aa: CASSAGSSYNSPLHF
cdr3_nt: TGTGCCAGCAGTGCAGGGAGCTCCTATAATTCACCCCTCCACTTT

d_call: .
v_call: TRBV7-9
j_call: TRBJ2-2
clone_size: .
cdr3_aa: CASSLAGELFF
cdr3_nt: TGTGCCAGCAGCTTAGCCGGGGAGCTGTTTTTT

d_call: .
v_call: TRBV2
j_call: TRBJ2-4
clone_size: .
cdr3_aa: CASSEDSGSLAKNIQYF
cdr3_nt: TGTGCCAGCAGTGAGGATTCGGGGTCCCTAGCCAAAAACATTCAGTACTTC

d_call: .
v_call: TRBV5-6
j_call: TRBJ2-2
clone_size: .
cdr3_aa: CASSSVQVRTGELFF
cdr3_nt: TGTGCCAGCAGCTCGGTCCAGGTGCGGACCGGGGAGCTGTTTTTT

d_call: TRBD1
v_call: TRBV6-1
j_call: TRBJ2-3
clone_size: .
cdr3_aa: CASRWGQSRDTQYF
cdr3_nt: TGTGCCAGCCGGTGGGGACAGAGTCGAGATACGCAGTATTTT

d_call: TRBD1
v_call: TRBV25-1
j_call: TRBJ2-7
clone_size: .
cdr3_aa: CASSAPSGTGGYEQYF
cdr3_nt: TGTGCCAGCAGTGCCCCTTCCGGGACAGGGGGCTACGAGCAGTACTTC

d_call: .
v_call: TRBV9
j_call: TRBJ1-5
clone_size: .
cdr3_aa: CASSRGQLNQPQHF
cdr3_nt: TGTGCCAGCAGCCGTGGACAGTTAAATCAGCCCCAGCATTTT

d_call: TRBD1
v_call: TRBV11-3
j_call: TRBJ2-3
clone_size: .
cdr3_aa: CASSAGQGRGTDTQYF
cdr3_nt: TGTGCCAGCAGCGCCGGACAGGGGAGGGGCACAGATACGCAGTATTTT

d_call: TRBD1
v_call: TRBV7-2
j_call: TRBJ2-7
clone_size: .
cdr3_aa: CASTYPGTASYEQYF
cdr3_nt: TGTGCCAGCACGTATCCCGGGACAGCTTCCTACGAGCAGTACTTC

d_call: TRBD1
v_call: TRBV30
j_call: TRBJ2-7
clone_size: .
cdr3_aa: CAWSAGTGLLYEQYF
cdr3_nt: TGTGCCTGGAGTGCCGGGACAGGCCTCCTCTACGAGCAGTACTTC

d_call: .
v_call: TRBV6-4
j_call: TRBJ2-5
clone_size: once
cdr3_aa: CASRPEPEETQYF
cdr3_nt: TGTGCCAGCAGGCCGGAACCCGAAGAGACCCAGTACTTC

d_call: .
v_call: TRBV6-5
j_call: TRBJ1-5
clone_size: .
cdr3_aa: CASSYLQGGQPQHF
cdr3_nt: TGTGCCAGCAGTTACCTACAGGGAGGACAGCCCCAGCATTTT

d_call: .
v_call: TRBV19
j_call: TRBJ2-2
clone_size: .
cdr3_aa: CASSIPRYTGELFF
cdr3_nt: TGTGCCAGTAGTATACCCAGATACACCGGGGAGCTGTTTTTT